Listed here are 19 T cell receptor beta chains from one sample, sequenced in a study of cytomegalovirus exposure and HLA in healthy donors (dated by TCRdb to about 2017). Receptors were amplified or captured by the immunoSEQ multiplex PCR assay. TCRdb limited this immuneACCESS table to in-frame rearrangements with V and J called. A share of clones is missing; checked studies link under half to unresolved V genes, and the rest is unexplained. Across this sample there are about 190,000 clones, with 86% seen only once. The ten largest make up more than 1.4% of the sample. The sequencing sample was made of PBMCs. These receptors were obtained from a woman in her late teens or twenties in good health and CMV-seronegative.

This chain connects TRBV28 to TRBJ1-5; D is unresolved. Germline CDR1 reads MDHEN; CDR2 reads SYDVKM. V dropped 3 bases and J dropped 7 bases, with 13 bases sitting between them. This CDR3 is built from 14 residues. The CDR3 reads CASSLPRLWQPQHF. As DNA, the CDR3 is TGTGCCAGCAGTTTGCCTCGGTTGTGGCAGCCCCAGCATTTT.

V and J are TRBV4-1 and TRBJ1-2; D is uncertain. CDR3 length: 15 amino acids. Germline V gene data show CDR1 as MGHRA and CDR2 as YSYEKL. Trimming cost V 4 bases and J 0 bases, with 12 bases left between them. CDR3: CASSPRQVSNYGYTF. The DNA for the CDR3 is TGCGCCAGCAGCCCGAGACAAGTATCTAACTATGGCTACACCTTC.

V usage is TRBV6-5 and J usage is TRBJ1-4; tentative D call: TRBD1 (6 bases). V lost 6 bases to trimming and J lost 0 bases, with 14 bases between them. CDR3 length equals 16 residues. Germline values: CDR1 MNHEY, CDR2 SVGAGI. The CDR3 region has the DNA TGTGCCAGCAGCTACGAGGACAGTGCAACTAATGAAAAACTGTTTTTT. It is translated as CASSYEDSATNEKLFF.

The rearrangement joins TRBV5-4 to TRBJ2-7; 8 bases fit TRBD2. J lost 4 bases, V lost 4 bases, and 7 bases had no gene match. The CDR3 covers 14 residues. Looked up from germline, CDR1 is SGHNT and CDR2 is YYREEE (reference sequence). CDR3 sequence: CASSLPGLDYEQYF. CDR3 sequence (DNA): TGTGCCAGCAGCCTGCCGGGACTAGATTACGAGCAGTACTTC.

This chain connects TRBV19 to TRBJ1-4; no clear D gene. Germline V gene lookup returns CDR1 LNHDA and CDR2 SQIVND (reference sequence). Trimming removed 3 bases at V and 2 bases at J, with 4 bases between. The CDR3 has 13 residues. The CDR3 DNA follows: TGTGCCAGTAGTATGAGTACTAATGAAAAACTGTTTTTT. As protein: CASSMSTNEKLFF.

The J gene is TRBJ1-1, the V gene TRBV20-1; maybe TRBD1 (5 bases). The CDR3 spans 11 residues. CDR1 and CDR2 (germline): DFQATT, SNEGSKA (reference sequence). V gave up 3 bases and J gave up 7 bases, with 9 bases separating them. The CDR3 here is CSARGTFEAFF. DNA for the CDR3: TGCAGTGCTAGGGGGACTTTTGAAGCTTTCTTT.

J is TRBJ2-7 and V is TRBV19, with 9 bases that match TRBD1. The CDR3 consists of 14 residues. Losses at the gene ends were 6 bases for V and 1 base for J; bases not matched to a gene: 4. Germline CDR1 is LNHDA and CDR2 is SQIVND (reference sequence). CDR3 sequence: CASRRDRASYEQYF. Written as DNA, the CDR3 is TGTGCCAGTAGGCGGGACAGGGCTTCCTACGAGCAGTACTTC.

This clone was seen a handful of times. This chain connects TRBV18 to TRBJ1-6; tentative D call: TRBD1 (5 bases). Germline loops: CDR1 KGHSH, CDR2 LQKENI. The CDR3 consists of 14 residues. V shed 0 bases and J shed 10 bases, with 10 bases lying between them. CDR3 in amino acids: CASSPPGKGSPLHF. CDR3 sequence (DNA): TGTGCCAGCTCACCACCGGGCAAGGGGTCACCCCTCCACTTT.

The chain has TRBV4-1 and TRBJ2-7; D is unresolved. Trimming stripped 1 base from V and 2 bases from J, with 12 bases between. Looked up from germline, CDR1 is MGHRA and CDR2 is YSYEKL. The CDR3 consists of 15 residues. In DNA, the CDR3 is TGCGCCAGCAGCCAAGTCGTGGCGGAAACCTACGAGCAGTACTTC. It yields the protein CASSQVVAETYEQYF.

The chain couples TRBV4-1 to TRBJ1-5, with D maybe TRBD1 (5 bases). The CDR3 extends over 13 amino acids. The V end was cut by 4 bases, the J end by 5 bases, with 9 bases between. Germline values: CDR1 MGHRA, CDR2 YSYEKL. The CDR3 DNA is TGCGCCAGCAGCCTCAGGGAGGATCAGCCCCAGCATTTT. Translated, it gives CASSLREDQPQHF.

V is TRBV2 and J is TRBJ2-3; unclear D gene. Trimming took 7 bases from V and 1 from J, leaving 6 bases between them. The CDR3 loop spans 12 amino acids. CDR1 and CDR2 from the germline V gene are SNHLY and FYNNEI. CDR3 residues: CASTTGTDTQYF. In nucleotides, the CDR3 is TGTGCCAGCACCACAGGCACAGATACGCAGTATTTT.

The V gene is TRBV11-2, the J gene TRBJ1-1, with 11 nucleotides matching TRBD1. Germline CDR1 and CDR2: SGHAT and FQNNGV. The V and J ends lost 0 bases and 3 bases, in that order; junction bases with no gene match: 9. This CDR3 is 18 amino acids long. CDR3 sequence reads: CASSLDRDRGIRDTEAFF. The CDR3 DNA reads TGTGCCAGCAGCTTAGATCGGGACAGGGGGATAAGGGACACTGAAGCTTTCTTT.

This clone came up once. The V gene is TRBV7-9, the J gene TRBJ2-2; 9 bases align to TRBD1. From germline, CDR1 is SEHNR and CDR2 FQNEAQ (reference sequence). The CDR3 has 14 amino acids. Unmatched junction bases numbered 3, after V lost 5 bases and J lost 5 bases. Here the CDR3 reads CASSRDRETGELFF. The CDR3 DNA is TGTGCCAGCAGCCGGGACAGGGAGACCGGGGAGCTGTTTTTT.

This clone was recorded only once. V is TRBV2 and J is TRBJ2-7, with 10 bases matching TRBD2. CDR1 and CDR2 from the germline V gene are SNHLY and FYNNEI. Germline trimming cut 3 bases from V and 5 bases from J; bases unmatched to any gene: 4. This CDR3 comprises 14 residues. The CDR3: CASSDGLAGDEQYF. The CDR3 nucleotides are TGTGCCAGCAGTGATGGGCTAGCGGGGGACGAGCAGTACTTC.

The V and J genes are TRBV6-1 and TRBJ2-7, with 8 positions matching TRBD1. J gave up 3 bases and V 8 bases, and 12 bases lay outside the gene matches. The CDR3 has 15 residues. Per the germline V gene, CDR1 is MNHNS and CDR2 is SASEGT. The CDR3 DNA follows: TGTGCCAGCGGGGATGGACAGGGCGCAATCTACGAGCAGTACTTC. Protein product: CASGDGQGAIYEQYF.

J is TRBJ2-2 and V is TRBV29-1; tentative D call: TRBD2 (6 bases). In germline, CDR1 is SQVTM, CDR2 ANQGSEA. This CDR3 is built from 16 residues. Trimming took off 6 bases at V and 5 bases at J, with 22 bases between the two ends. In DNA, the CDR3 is TGCAGCGTCCACCGTCGCGGGGCCGGGAATACCGGGGAGCTGTTTTTT. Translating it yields CSVHRRGAGNTGELFF.

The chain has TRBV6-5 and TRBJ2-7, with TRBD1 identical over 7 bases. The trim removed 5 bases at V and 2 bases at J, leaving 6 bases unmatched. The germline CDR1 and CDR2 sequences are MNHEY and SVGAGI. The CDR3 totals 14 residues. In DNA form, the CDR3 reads TGTGCCAGCAGTGCTTACAGGGGTCCCTACGAGCAGTACTTC. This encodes CASSAYRGPYEQYF.

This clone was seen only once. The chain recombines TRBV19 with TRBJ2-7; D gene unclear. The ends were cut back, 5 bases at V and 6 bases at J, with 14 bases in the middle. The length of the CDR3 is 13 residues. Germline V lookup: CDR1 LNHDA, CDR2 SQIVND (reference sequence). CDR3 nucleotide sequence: TGTGCCAGTAGTTCCAAGCCAATATCCGAGCAGTACTTC. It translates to CASSSKPISEQYF.

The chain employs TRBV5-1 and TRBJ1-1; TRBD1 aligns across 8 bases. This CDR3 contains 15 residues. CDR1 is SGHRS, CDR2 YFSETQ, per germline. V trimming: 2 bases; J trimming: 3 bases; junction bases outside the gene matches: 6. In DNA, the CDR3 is TGCGCCAGCAGCTTCCTAACAGGGGGAGACACTGAAGCTTTCTTT. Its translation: CASSFLTGGDTEAFF.